Below, one T cell receptor (beta chain) is given with its context. Germline V CDR1 and CDR2: LNHDA, SQIVND (reference sequence). The ends lost 2 bases at V and 7 bases at J; junction bases unmatched: 6. The CDR3 totals 15 residues. Produced via immunoSEQ multiplex PCR; TCRdb's table is partial and in-frame only. The table has around 83,000 clones, roughly nine tenths seen once; the top ten hold around 0.25%. The data belong to a study of technical replicates of blood from several donors. This chain uses TRBV19 with TRBJ2-1; 9 bases are shared with TRBD1. The source is a human donor in good health. Sequencing was performed on T cells isolated from PBMCs. CDR3 in DNA: TGTGCCAGTAGTATATGGACAGGGGAAAAGAATGAGCAGTTCTTC. This encodes CASSIWTGEKNEQFF.